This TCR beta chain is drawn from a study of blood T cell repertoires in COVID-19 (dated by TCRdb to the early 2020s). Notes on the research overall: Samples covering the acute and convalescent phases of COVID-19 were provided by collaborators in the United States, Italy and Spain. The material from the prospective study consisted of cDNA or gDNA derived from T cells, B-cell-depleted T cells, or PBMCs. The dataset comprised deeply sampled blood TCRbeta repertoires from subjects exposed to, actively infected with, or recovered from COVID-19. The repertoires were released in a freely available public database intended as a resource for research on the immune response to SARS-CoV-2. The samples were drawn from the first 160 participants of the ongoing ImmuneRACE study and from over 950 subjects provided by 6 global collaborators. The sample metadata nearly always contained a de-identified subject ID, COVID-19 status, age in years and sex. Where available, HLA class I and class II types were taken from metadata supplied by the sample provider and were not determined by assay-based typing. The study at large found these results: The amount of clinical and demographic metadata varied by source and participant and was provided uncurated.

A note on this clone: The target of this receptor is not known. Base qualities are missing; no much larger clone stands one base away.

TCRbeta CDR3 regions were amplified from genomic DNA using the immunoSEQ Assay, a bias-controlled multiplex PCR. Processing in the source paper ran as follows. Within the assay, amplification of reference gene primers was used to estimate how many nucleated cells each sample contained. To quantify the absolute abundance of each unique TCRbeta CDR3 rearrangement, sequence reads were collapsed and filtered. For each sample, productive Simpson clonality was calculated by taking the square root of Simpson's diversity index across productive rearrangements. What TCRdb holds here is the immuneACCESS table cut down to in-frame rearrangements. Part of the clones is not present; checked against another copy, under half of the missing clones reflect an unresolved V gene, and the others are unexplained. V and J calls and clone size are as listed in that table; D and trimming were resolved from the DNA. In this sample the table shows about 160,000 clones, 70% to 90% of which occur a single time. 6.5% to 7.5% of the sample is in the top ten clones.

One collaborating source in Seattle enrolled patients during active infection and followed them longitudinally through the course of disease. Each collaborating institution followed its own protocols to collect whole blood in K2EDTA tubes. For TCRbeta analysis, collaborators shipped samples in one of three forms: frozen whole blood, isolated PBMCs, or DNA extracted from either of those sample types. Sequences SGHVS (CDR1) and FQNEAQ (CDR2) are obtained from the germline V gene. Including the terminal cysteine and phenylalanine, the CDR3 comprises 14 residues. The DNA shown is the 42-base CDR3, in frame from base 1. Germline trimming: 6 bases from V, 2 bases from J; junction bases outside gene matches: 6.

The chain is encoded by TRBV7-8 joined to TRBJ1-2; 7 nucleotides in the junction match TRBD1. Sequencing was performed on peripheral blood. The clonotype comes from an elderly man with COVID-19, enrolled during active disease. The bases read TGTGCCAGCAGTCGAGGACAGGAGAACTATGGCTACACCTTC. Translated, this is CASSRGQENYGYTF.